There are a few counts of the clone carrying this TCR beta chain. Its antigen is currently unknown. TCRdb called the 5' RACE reads again in MiXCR, with one record for every CDR3 protein. The sample shows just under 650,000 distinct CDR3 sequences, less than 9% of them seen only once. The source of the sample is a study of identical twins. Study-level findings and limits: Sequences that were beta out-of-frame showed weaker excess twin sharing.

Every one of the donors was a healthy Caucasian. The CDR3 is made up of 14 amino acids. V shed 6 bases and J shed 4 bases, with 13 bases lying between them. Per the germline V gene, CDR1 is MDHEN and CDR2 is SYDVKM. The same data also went into a second study, on yellow fever vaccine responses in identical twins.

This clonotype was sampled from a woman younger than 30 in good health. The material sequenced was PBMCs. J is TRBJ1-3 and V is TRBV28; no definite D call. CDR3 in DNA: TGTGCCAGCAGAACCGGGCCCTACGGAAACACCATATATTTT. Translation gives CASRTGPYGNTIYF.